This T cell receptor beta chain derives from a study of cytomegalovirus exposure and HLA in healthy donors. Study-level points and caveats: In a later analysis, several top co-occurrence clusters appeared linked to parvovirus B19, influenza, CMV and Epstein-Barr virus. Some V segments, TRBV6-2 and TRBV6-3 among them, were indistinguishable and were therefore excluded.

PCR employed 60 Vbeta and 13 Jbeta primers. Data came from immunoSEQ multiplex PCR; TCRdb stores just in-frame clones and leaves some out. The sample consists of about 140,000 clones, about 76% of them appearing once. Trimming removed 5 bases at V and 1 base at J, with 17 bases between. This CDR3 has 16 amino acids. Germline-derived CDR1 and CDR2 are SGHVS and FQNEAQ. Regarding this clone: Its target is unknown.

The sequence was obtained from a man aged 18-30 years in good health and CMV-seronegative. This chain uses TRBV7-8 with TRBJ2-5; possible D gene TRBD1, 5 bases. Material for sequencing was PBMCs. Here the CDR3 DNA reads TGTGCCAGCAGCCCCCGGGCAGGGCAACTCCAAGAGACCCAGTACTTC. This codes for CASSPRAGQLQETQYF.